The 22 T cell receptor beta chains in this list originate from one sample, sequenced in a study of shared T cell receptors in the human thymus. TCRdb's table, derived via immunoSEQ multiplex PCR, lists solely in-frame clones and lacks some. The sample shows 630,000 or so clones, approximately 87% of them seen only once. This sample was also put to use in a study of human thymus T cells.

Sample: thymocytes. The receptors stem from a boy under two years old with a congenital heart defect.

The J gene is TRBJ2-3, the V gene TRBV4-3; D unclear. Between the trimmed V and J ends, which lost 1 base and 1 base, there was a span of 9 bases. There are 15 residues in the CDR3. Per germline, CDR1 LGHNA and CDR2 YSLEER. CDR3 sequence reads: CASSQAQNRTDTQYF. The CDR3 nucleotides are TGCGCCAGCAGCCAAGCTCAGAACCGCACAGATACGCAGTATTTT.

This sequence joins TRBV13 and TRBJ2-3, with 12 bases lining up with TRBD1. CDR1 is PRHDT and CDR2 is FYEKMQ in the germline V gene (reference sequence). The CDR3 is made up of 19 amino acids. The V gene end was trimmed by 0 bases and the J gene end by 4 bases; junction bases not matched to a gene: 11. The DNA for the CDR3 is TGTGCCAGCAGCTTAGGACCTCAACCGGGACAGGGGGCATCAGATACGCAGTATTTT. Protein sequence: CASSLGPQPGQGASDTQYF.

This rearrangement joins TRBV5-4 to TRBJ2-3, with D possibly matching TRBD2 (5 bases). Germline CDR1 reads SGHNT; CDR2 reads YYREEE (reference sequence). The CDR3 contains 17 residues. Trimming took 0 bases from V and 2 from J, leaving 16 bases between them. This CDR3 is CASSLAPSNTVTDTQYF. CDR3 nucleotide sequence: TGTGCCAGCAGCTTGGCCCCTAGCAATACCGTCACAGATACGCAGTATTTT.

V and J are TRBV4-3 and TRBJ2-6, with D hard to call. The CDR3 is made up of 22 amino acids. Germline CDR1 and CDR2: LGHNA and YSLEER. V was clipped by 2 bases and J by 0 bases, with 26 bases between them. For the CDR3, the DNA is TGCGCCAGCAGCCAACCGATACCATGGGTCGGCACGCCGGGCTCTGGGGCCAACGTCCTGACTTTC. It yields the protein CASSQPIPWVGTPGSGANVLTF.

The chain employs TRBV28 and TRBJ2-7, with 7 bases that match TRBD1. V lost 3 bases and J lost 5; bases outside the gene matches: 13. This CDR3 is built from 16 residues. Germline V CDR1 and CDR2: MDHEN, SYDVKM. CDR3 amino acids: CASSLQKGARAHEQYF. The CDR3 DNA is TGTGCCAGCAGTTTGCAAAAGGGGGCGCGGGCGCACGAGCAGTACTTC.

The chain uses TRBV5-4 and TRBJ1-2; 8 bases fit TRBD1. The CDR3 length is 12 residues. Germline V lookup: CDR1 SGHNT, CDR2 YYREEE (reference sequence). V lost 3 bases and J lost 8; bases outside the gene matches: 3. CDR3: CASSSGQDGYTF. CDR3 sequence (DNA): TGTGCCAGCAGCTCGGGACAGGACGGCTACACCTTC.

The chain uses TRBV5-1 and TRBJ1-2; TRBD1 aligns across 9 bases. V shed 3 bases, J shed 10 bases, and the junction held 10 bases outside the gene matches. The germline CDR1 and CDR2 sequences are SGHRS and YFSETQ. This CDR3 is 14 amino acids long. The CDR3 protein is CASSWGQGSPPYTF. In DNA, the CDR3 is TGCGCCAGCAGCTGGGGACAGGGAAGCCCCCCCTACACCTTC.

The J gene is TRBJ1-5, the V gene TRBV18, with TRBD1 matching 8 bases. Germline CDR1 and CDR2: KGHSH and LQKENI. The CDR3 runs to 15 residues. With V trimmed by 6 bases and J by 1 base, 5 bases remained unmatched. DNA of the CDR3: TGTGCCAGCTCCCGCAGGGGGCGGAGCAATCAGCCCCAGCATTTT. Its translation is CASSRRGRSNQPQHF.

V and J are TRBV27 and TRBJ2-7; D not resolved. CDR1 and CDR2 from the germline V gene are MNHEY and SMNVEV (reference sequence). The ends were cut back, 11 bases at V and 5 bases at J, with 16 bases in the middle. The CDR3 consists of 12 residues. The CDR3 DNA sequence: TGTGCCTCCCCTTTACGGGTCCACGAGCAGTACTTC. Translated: CASPLRVHEQYF.

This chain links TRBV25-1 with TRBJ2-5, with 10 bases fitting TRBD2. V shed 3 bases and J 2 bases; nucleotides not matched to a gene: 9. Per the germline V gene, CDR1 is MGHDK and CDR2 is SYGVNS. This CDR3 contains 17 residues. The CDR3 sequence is CASSEGTTSGAQETQYF. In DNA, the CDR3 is TGTGCCAGCAGTGAGGGCACAACTAGCGGGGCACAAGAGACCCAGTACTTC.

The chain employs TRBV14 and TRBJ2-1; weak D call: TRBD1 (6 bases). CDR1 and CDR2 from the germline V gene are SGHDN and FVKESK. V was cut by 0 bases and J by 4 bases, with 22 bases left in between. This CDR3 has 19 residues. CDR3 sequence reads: CASSQDIIQGTGFYNEQFF. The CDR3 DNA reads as TGTGCCAGCAGCCAAGATATCATACAGGGCACGGGATTTTACAATGAGCAGTTCTTC.

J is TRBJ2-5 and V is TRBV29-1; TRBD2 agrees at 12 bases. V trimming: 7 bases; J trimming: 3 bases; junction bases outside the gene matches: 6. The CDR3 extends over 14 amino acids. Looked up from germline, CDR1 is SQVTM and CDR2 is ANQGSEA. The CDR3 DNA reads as TGCAGCGCCTGTACTAGCGGGGGGAAAGAGACCCAGTACTTC. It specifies CSACTSGGKETQYF.

The CDR3 sequence: CASSSHDEQYF. The CDR3, as DNA: TGTGCCAGCAGTTCCCATGACGAGCAGTACTTC. The J gene is TRBJ2-7, the V gene TRBV6-5; D is unclear. Trimming left V 4 bases short and J 5 bases short, with 6 bases between. Per germline, CDR1 MNHEY and CDR2 SVGAGI. The CDR3 spans 11 residues.

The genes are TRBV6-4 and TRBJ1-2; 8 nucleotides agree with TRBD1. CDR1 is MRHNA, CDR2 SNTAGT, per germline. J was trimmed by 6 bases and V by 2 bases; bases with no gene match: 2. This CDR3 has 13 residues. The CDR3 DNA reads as TGTGCCAGCAGTGACGGGACAGGCGATGGCTACACCTTC. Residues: CASSDGTGDGYTF.

In DNA, the CDR3 is TGCGCCAGCAGCCAAGCATGGGCCCAAGAGACCCAGTACTTC. Its protein product is CASSQAWAQETQYF. This chain uses TRBV4-1 with TRBJ2-5, with no clear D. The CDR3 runs to 14 residues. The germline gives CDR1 MGHRA, CDR2 YSYEKL. Trimming cost V 1 base and J 1 base, with 7 bases left between them.

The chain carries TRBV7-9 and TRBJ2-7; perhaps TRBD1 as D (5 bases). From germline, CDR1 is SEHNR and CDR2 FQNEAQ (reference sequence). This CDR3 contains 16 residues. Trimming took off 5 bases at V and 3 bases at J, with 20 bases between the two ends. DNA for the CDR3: TGTGCCAGCAGCATAACGGTTCAGGGTTTGGTCTACGAGCAGTACTTC. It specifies CASSITVQGLVYEQYF.

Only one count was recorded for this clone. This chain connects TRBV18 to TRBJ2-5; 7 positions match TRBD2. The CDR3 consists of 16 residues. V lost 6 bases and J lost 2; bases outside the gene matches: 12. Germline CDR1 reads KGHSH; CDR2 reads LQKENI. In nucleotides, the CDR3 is TGTGCCAGCTCCCCTGAGCGAAGACTAGCTCAAGAGACCCAGTACTTC. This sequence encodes CASSPERRLAQETQYF.

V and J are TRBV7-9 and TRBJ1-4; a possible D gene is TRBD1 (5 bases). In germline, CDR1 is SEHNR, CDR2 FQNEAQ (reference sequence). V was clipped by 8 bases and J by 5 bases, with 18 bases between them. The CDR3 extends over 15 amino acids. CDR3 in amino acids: CASHSFDRANEKLFF. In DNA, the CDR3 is TGTGCCAGCCACTCCTTCGACAGAGCGAATGAAAAACTGTTTTTT.

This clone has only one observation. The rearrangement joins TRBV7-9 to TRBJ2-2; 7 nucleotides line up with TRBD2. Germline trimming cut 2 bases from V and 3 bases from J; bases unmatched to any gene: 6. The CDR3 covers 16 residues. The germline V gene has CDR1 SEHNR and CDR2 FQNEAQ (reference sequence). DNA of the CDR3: TGTGCCAGCAGCTTAAGGGCGGGGGTTGACACCGGGGAGCTGTTTTTT. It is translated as CASSLRAGVDTGELFF. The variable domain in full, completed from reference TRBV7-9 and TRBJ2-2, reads DTGVSQNPRHKITKRGQNVTFRCDPISEHNRLYWYRQTLGQGPEFLTYFQNEAQLEKSRLLSDRFSAERPKGSFSTLEIQRTEQGDSAMYLCASSLRAGVDTGELFFGEGSRLTVL.

The CDR3 coding sequence is TGTGCCAGCAGCTTGGGGACAGGTTTAATCTCCTACGAGCAGTACTTC. Amino acids: CASSLGTGLISYEQYF. The J gene is TRBJ2-7, the V gene TRBV11-2, with 8 bases that match TRBD1. Trimming took 3 bases from V and 0 from J; bases not matched to a gene: 7. CDR1 is SGHAT, CDR2 FQNNGV, per germline. This CDR3 is built from 16 residues.

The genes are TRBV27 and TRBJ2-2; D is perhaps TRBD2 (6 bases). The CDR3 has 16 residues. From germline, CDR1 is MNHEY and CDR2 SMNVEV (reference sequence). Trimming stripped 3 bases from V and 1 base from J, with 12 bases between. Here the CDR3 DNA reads TGTGCCAGCAGTTTCAGCGGGCGAGGGAACACCGGGGAGCTGTTTTTT. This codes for CASSFSGRGNTGELFF.

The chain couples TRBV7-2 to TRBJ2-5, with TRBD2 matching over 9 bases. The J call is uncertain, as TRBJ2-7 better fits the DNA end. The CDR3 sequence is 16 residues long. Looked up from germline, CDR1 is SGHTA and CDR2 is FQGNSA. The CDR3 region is CASSLGGSGGDYEQYF. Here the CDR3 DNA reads TGTGCCAGCAGCTTAGGGGGTAGCGGGGGCGACTACGAGCAGTACTTC.